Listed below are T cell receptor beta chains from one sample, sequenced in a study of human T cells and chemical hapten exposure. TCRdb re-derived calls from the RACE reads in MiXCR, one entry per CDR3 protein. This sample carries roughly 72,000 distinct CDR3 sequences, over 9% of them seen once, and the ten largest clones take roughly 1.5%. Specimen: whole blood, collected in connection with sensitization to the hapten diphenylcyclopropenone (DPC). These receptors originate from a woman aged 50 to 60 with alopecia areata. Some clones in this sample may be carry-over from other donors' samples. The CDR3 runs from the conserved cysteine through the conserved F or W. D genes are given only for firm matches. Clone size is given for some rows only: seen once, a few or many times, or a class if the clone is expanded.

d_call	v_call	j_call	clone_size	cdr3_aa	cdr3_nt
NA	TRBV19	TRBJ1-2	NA	CASSISREAYGYTF	TGTGCCAGTAGTATAAGCAGGGAGGCCTATGGCTACACCTTC
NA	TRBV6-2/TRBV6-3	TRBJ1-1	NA	CASSGLGVLNTEAFF	TGTGCCAGCAGTGGCCTAGGGGTCTTGAACACTGAAGCTTTCTTT
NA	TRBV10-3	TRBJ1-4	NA	CAISESGGGEKLFF	TGTGCCATCAGTGAGTCCGGGGGCGGTGAAAAACTGTTTTTT
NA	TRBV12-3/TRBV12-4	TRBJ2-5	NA	CASSLRGLETQYF	TGTGCCAGCAGTTTGAGGGGCCTGGAGACCCAGTACTTC
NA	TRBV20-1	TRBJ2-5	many	CSARLRNKRTQYF	TGCAGTGCTAGACTGCGGAATAAGAGAACCCAGTACTTC
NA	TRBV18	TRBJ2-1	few	CASSPTKGGHIEQFF	TGTGCCAGCTCACCAACTAAAGGCGGTCATATTGAGCAGTTCTTC
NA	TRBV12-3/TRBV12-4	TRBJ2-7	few	CASSLTLGGPGSYEQYF	TGTGCCAGCAGTTTGACTCTCGGGGGGCCGGGCTCCTACGAGCAGTACTTC
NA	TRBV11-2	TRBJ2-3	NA	CASSPGGGASTDTQYF	TGTGCCAGCAGCCCAGGAGGGGGCGCAAGCACAGATACGCAGTATTTT
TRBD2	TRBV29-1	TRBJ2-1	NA	CSAGPGGNEQFF	TGCAGCGCAGGACCGGGGGGCAATGAGCAGTTCTTC
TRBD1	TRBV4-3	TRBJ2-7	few	CASSPDRALSYEQYF	TGCGCCAGCAGCCCAGACAGGGCCCTCTCCTACGAGCAGTACTTC
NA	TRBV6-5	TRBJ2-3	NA	CASRGLDTQYF	TGTGCCAGCAGGGGCCTAGATACGCAGTATTTT
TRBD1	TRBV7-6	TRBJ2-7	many	CASSPDRGQVQYF	TGTGCCAGCAGCCCGGACAGGGGGCAAGTGCAGTACTTC
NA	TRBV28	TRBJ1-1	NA	CASRSPFRGGNTEAFF	TGTGCCAGCAGAAGCCCATTTAGGGGTGGGAACACTGAAGCTTTCTTT
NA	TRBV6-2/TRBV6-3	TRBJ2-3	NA	CATLAFGSTDTQYF	TGTGCCACCCTGGCTTTTGGGTCCACAGATACGCAGTATTTT
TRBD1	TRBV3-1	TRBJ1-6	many	CASSQGGGGGNSPLHF	TGTGCCAGCAGCCAAGGAGGAGGGGGCGGTAATTCACCCCTCCACTTT
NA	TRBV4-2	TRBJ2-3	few	CASSQEWGSTDTQYF	TGTGCCAGCAGCCAAGAATGGGGGTCCACAGATACGCAGTATTTT
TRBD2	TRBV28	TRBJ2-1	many	CASSLTSPGEQFF	TGTGCCAGCAGTTTGACTAGCCCTGGCGAGCAGTTCTTC
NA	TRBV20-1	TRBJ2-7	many	CSARAEASYEQYF	TGCAGTGCTAGAGCGGAGGCTTCCTACGAGCAGTACTTC
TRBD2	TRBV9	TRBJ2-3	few	CASSVPIAGGTDTQYF	TGTGCCAGCAGTGTTCCCATAGCGGGAGGCACAGATACGCAGTATTTT
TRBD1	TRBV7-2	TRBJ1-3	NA	CASRFQGAQGNTIYF	TGTGCCAGCAGATTTCAGGGGGCGCAGGGAAACACCATATATTTT